This is a list of T cell receptor beta chains from one sample in a study of T cells in Graves' hyperthyroidism and ophthalmopathy. TCRdb used MiXCR to reprocess the multiplex PCR reads, holding one entry per CDR3 protein. Of approximately 590,000 distinct CDR3 sequences listed, 46% are singletons. The sequencing sample was made of peripheral blood or thyroid tissue (not recorded which). These receptors originate from a woman aged 18-29 years with Graves' hyperthyroidism. CDR3s include the opening cysteine and the closing phenylalanine or tryptophan. The D gene is left open where the match is weak. Where a row states a size, it is once, few, many or the class of an expanded clone; other rows omit it.

>NA|NA|TRBV5-6|TRBJ1-1
CASSLELGVNTEAFF
TGTGCCAGCAGCTTGGAGCTTGGTGTGAACACTGAAGCTTTCTTT
>TRBD1|once|TRBV7-8|TRBJ1-5
CASSLGRLRGGDSAHSNQPQHF
TGTGCCAGCAGCTTAGGGCGCTTGCGGGGGGGGGACAGTGCCCATAGCAATCAGCCCCAGCATTTT
>TRBD1|NA|TRBV7-3|TRBJ1-1
CASSLDRGSEAFF
TGTGCCAGCAGCTTAGACAGGGGGTCTGAAGCTTTCTTT
>TRBD2|NA|TRBV7-2|TRBJ2-7
CASSPREGKQYF
TGTGCCAGCAGCCCCCGGGAGGGCAAGCAGTACTTC
>NA|few|TRBV15|TRBJ2-7
CATSRDGSYEQYF
TGTGCCACCAGCAGGGACGGCTCCTACGAGCAGTACTTC
>NA|few|TRBV7-8|TRBJ1-5
CASRSGTSYQPQHF
TGTGCCAGCAGATCCGGGACATCTTATCAGCCCCAGCATTTT
>TRBD2|NA|TRBV6-5|TRBJ2-7
CASSPTSGRDEQYF
TGTGCCAGCAGTCCTACTAGCGGGAGAGACGAGCAGTACTTC
>NA|many|TRBV29-1|TRBJ1-1
CSVSTGMNTEAFF
TGCAGCGTTAGCACAGGGATGAACACTGAAGCTTTCTTT
>NA|few|TRBV7-9|TRBJ2-5
CASSPRQMQETQYF
TGTGCCAGCAGCCCTAGACAGATGCAAGAGACCCAGTACTTC
>NA|many|TRBV29-1|TRBJ1-1
CSVLGQIRWMEF
TGCAGCGTTCTCGGGCAGATAAGATGGATGGAATTT
>NA|NA|TRBV19|TRBJ2-5
CASSIQADLKTQYF
TGTGCCAGTAGTATCCAAGCGGACCTCAAGACCCAGTACTTC